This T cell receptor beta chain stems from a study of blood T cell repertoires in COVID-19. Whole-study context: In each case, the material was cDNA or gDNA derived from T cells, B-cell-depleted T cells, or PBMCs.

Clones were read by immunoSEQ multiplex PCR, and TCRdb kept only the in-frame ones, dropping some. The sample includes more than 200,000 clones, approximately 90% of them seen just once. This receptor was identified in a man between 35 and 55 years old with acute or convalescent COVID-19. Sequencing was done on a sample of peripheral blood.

The CDR3 bases are TGCGCCAGCAGAGGGGGGGTTACAGATACGCAGTATTTT. Protein product: CASRGGVTDTQYF. This chain connects TRBV10-2 to TRBJ2-3; D might be TRBD2 (7 bases). V dropped 6 bases and J dropped 3 bases, with 10 bases sitting between them. The CDR3 contains 13 residues. Per the germline V gene, CDR1 is WSHSY and CDR2 is SAAADI.